The present TCR beta chain was sequenced within a study of T cells in Graves' hyperthyroidism and ophthalmopathy. General study findings and limits: Ophthalmopathy stood apart from stable hyperthyroidism in a 13 V-J model. The majority of expanded thyroid clonotypes above 0.001 also appeared in blood.

Concerning this clonotype: Antigen: not known. The germline gene is not matched at one end of the junction; a read error may be the cause.

Using RNA transcripts as the source, TCR beta CDR3 regions were amplified. First-round RT-PCR with HTBI primers amplified the TCR CDR3 region. A single record per CDR3 protein comes from TCRdb applying MiXCR to the multiplex PCR reads. Here the sample spans a few hundred thousand distinct CDR3 sequences, just over 45% being singletons. Newly diagnosed hyperthyroidism, duration under 2 months, in patients aged 18 to 65. Based on clinical symptoms, serum thyroxine and TRAb, thyroid ultrasound and orbital computed tomography, diagnoses were reached. The germline V gene encodes CDR1 KGHDR and CDR2 SFDVKD. This CDR3 is built from 17 residues.

J is TRBJ2-1 and V is TRBV24-1; D unresolved. This receptor was obtained from a woman under 30 with Graves' hyperthyroidism. Sequenced sample: peripheral blood or thyroid tissue (not recorded which). CDR3 sequence reads: CATSDPLSKSSCNEQFF. Written as DNA, the CDR3 is TGTGCCACCAGTGATCCCCTTTCTAAGAGCTCCTGCAATGAGCAGTTCTTC.